This TCR beta chain was retrieved from a study of cytomegalovirus exposure and HLA in healthy donors. Turning to the study itself: Within an early data release were tens of millions of unique TCRs drawn from HLA-typed donors. Study conclusions and caveats: According to an earlier analysis, most TCR beta V segments yielded productive rearrangements about 87% or about 30% of the time.

A multiplex PCR was run with 60 Vbeta primers and 13 Jbeta primers. Using immunoSEQ multiplex PCR, the repertoire was profiled, and TCRdb retains in-frame clones only, with some absent. The table shows 100,000 or so clones, with approximately 85% occurring only once. The CDR3 has 15 amino acids. CDR1 and CDR2 (germline): SEHNR, FQNEAQ (reference sequence). The V and J ends lost 5 bases and 4 bases, in that order; junction bases with no gene match: 7. Concerning this clone: Its antigen is undetermined. Additional DNA sequences in this sample encode the identical CDR3.

The chain recombines TRBV7-9 with TRBJ1-3; 8 bases agree with TRBD1. Sequences were obtained from PBMCs. This receptor was obtained from a man aged 35 to 55 in good health and CMV-seropositive. This chain's CDR3 is CASSPQGASGNTIYF. DNA of the CDR3: TGTGCCAGCAGCCCCCAGGGGGCATCCGGAAACACCATATATTTT.